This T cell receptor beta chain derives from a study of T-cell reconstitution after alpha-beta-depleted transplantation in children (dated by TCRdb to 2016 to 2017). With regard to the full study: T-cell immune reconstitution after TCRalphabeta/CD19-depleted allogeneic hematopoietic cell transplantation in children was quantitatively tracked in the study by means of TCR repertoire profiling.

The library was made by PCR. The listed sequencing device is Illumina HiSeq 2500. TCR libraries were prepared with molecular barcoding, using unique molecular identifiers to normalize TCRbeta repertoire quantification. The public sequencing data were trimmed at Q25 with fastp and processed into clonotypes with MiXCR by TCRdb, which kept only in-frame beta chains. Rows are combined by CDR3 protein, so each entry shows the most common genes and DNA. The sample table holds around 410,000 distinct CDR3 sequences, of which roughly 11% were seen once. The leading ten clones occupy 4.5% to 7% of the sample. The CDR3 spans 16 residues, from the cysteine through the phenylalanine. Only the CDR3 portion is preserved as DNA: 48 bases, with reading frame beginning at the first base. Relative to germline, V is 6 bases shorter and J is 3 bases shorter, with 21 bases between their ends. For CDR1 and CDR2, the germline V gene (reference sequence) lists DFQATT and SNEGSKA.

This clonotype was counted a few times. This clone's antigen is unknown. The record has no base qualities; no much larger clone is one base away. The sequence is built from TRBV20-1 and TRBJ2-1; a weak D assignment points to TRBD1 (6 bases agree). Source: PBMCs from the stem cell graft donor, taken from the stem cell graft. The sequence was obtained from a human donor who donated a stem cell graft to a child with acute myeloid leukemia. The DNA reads TGCAGTGCCCGAGAGTCCAGGGGCGCGCTCTACAATGAGCAGTTCTTC. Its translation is CSARESRGALYNEQFF.